The T cell receptor beta chain described here comes from a study of tumor-infiltrating lymphocytes in primary liver carcinoma. The overall study: Spanning 4.2 to 10 cm, the tumors were T1-T3 N0M0. Sequenced samples came back with roughly 3.65 to 8 million productive TCRbeta reads, and the counts looked alike across tissue types.

The CDR3 consists of 15 residues. Starting material for RNA and DNA co-extraction consisted of about 20-33 mg of unsorted bulk tissue. Sampling targeted five separate regions of each tumor, which included the tumor centre. In every tumor sample, viable tumor cells made up over 85%. Constant-region priming of roughly 0.45 ug total RNA yielded TCR beta cDNA. For TCR beta, libraries were produced by three nested multiplex PCR rounds using slightly modified ARM-PCR. The two initial PCR rounds, roughly 9 cycles each, used TRBV1-TRBV30 forward and C-beta reverse primers. From the multiplex PCR reads, TCRdb called clonotypes with MiXCR, one entry per CDR3 protein. The sample carries 50,000 or so distinct CDR3 sequences, around 73% recorded once. This clonotype was detected many times. The junction does not match germline at one end; this may be a read error.

The sequencing input was liver tumor tissue from sampling region 5. Regarding subset: tumor region T5, tumor centre. This TCR came from a middle-aged man with primary liver carcinoma and hepatitis B virus infection. The gene calls are TRBV12-3 or TRBV12-4 and TRBJ2-3, with 12 bases aligning to TRBD2. This chain's CDR3 is CASSLAGGEGNTQYF. In nucleotides, the CDR3 is TGTGCCAGCAGTCTAGCGGGAGGGGAGGGGAATACGCAGTATTTT.